The 21 T cell receptor beta chains below come from one sample, sequenced in a study of cytotoxic CD8 clonotypes in ibrutinib-treated CLL. Produced via immunoSEQ multiplex PCR; TCRdb's table is partial and in-frame only. Of some 310,000 clones in the sample, 80% are singletons; the top ten hold 5.5% to 8%. The source material was PBMCs, sampled before ibrutinib treatment. The origin of the receptors is a human donor with chronic lymphocytic leukemia.

V gene TRBV4-2 combines with J gene TRBJ2-2; perhaps TRBD2 as D (5 bases). Trimming took off 0 bases at V and 0 bases at J, with 8 bases between the two ends. Germline CDR1 and CDR2: LGHNA and YNFKEQ. The CDR3 consists of 16 residues. The DNA of the CDR3 is TGTGCCAGCAGCCAAGAAGTGGGAGCGAACACCGGGGAGCTGTTTTTT. It codes for CASSQEVGANTGELFF.

The rearrangement uses TRBV2 and TRBJ2-2; D might be TRBD2 (6 bases). V lost 2 bases to trimming and J lost 3 bases, with 10 bases between them. This CDR3 spans 15 amino acids. CDR1 SNHLY and CDR2 FYNNEI come from the germline V gene. This chain's CDR3 is CASSEQGGDTGELFF. CDR3 in DNA: TGTGCCAGCAGTGAACAGGGAGGCGACACCGGGGAGCTGTTTTTT.

V gene TRBV5-1 combines with J gene TRBJ2-1, with D unclear. The germline CDR1 and CDR2 sequences are SGHRS and YFSETQ. V was shortened by 3 bases and J by 6 bases, with 10 bases between the two germline ends. The length of the CDR3 is 13 residues. The CDR3 is CASSSRTFNEQFF. CDR3 nucleotides: TGCGCCAGCAGCTCCAGAACTTTCAATGAGCAGTTCTTC.

The V and J genes are TRBV2 and TRBJ2-7, with TRBD1 as a possible D gene (6 bases). The V end lost 3 bases, the J end lost 12 bases, and 15 bases lay between the germline ends. The CDR3 runs to 12 residues. Germline V gene data show CDR1 as SNHLY and CDR2 as FYNNEI. Written as DNA, the CDR3 is TGTGCCAGCAGTGAGGACAGAGGGCCTACGTACTTC. Its protein product is CASSEDRGPTYF.

This clone was detected only once. The rearrangement joins TRBV10-3 to TRBJ1-4, with D uncertain. Germline CDR1 and CDR2: ENHRY and SYGVKD. There are 15 residues in the CDR3. Trimming left V 3 bases short and J 3 bases short, with 11 bases between. The CDR3 protein is CAISDSASSNEKLFF. CDR3 coding DNA: TGTGCCATCAGTGATTCTGCTTCTTCTAATGAAAAACTGTTTTTT.

This clone appeared a few times. This sequence joins TRBV6-1 and TRBJ1-5; tentative D call: TRBD1 (5 bases). V was shortened by 1 base and J by 0 bases, with 16 bases between the two germline ends. Germline lookup yields CDR1 MNHNS and CDR2 SASEGT. The CDR3 contains 18 residues. The chain's CDR3 is CASSEVRGERNSNQPQHF. The CDR3, as DNA: TGTGCCAGCAGTGAAGTAAGAGGGGAGCGCAATAGCAATCAGCCCCAGCATTTT.

The gene calls are TRBV25-1 and TRBJ2-5; maybe TRBD1 (5 bases). The CDR3 is 16 amino acids. CDR1 and CDR2 (germline): MGHDK, SYGVNS. The V and J ends lost 0 bases and 5 bases respectively, with 16 bases between them. The CDR3 bases are TGTGCCAGCAGTGAATATCCCTCCCTACCAGGGGAGACCCAGTACTTC. Translated: CASSEYPSLPGETQYF. Based on the CDR3 plus reference TRBV25-1 and TRBJ2-5, the full variable domain is EADIYQTPRYLVIGTGKKITLECSQTMGHDKMYWYQQDPGMELHLIHYSYGVNSTEKGDLSSESTVSRIRTEHFPLTLESARPSHTSQYLCASSEYPSLPGETQYFGPGTRLLVL.

The chain combines TRBV20-1 with TRBJ2-7; no clear D. The V gene's germline CDR1 is DFQATT and CDR2 SNEGSKA (reference sequence). Trimming removed 6 bases from V and 4 bases from J, with 10 bases in between. The CDR3 loop spans 11 amino acids. CDR3 loop: CSAPDWYEQYF. In nucleotides, the CDR3 is TGCAGTGCCCCAGACTGGTACGAGCAGTACTTC.

Turning to this clone: This CDR3 is also generated by other DNA sequences in the sample. The genes are TRBV7-8 and TRBJ2-7; TRBD1 is a possible D gene (6 bases). This CDR3 spans 15 amino acids. V was shortened by 5 bases and J by 3 bases, with 17 bases between the two germline ends. Germline V lookup: CDR1 SGHVS, CDR2 FQNEAQ. CDR3 nucleotide sequence: TGTGCCAGCAGCCTAGTAGGGGGACACAGCTACGAGCAGTACTTC. This sequence encodes CASSLVGGHSYEQYF.

This clone was seen more than once but under ten times. This chain links TRBV15 with TRBJ2-1; D is ambiguous. CDR3 length: 15 residues. Germline V CDR1 and CDR2: LNHNV, YYDKDF (reference sequence). V gave up 0 bases and J gave up 2 bases, with 8 bases separating them. CDR3 DNA: TGTGCCACCAGCAGAGAGGTGGCAACCTACAATGAGCAGTTCTTC. Its translation is CATSREVATYNEQFF.

The chain couples TRBV15 to TRBJ1-5; perhaps TRBD1 as D (6 bases). The ends were cut back, 5 bases at V and 2 bases at J, with 13 bases in the middle. The germline CDR1 and CDR2 sequences are LNHNV and YYDKDF (reference sequence). This CDR3 region has 15 residues. As DNA, the CDR3 is TGTGCCACCAGCCTCAGGGGTATGGGCAATCAGCCCCAGCATTTT. This translates into CATSLRGMGNQPQHF.

The chain couples TRBV5-6 to TRBJ2-4, with D tentatively TRBD2 (6 bases). The V gene lost 5 bases and the J gene lost 0 bases, with 15 bases spanning the gap. Germline lookup yields CDR1 SGHDT and CDR2 YYEEEE. The CDR3 covers 16 residues. CDR3 loop: CASSPGTDKAKNIQYF. The DNA for the CDR3 is TGTGCCAGCAGTCCCGGGACTGATAAAGCCAAAAACATTCAGTACTTC. Full variable domain (remainder filled in from reference TRBV5-6 and TRBJ2-4): DAGVTQSPTHLIKTRGQQVTLRCSPKSGHDTVSWYQQALGQGPQFIFQYYEEEERQRGNFPDRFSGHQFPNYSSELNVNALLLGDSALYLCASSPGTDKAKNIQYFGAGTRLSVL.

This chain joins TRBV7-9 and TRBJ2-5; D may correspond to TRBD1 or TRBD2 (6 bases each). The V gene lost 8 bases and the J gene lost 5 bases, with 12 bases spanning the gap. CDR3 size: 12 residues. CDR1 and CDR2 (germline): SEHNR, FQNEAQ (reference sequence). CDR3 residues: CASGSGAETQYF. The CDR3, as DNA: TGTGCCAGCGGGTCGGGGGCGGAGACCCAGTACTTC.

The chain uses TRBV7-9 and TRBJ1-4; 8 nucleotides line up with TRBD1. V gave up 4 bases and J gave up 0 bases; unmatched junction bases: 4. Germline-derived CDR1 and CDR2 are SEHNR and FQNEAQ (reference sequence). The CDR3 is made up of 16 amino acids. In DNA form, the CDR3 reads TGTGCCAGCAGCTCCAGGGGGCTTGCAACTAATGAAAAACTGTTTTTT. Protein: CASSSRGLATNEKLFF.

Concerning this clone: Additional DNA sequences in this sample encode the identical CDR3. The chain links TRBV18 to TRBJ2-7; 12 bases are shared with TRBD2. The CDR3 has 15 residues. Germline CDR1 reads KGHSH; CDR2 reads LQKENI. The J segment lost 4 bases and the V segment lost 2 bases, leaving 3 bases of the junction unmatched. CDR3 sequence reads: CASSPGLAGTYEQYF. DNA of the CDR3: TGTGCCAGCTCACCAGGACTAGCGGGAACGTACGAGCAGTACTTC.

This chain links TRBV5-4 with TRBJ2-2; unclear D gene. CDR1 and CDR2 from the germline V gene are SGHNT and YYREEE (reference sequence). Trimming removed 0 bases from V and 0 bases from J, with 6 bases in between. The CDR3 consists of 15 residues. CDR3 sequence: CASSLGHTNTGELFF. The CDR3 DNA follows: TGTGCCAGCAGCTTGGGACACACGAACACCGGGGAGCTGTTTTTT.

J is TRBJ1-1 and V is TRBV6-5, with 10 bases matching TRBD1. Germline V gene data show CDR1 as MNHEY and CDR2 as SVGAGI. Trimming removed 4 bases from V and 3 bases from J; junction bases left unmatched: 8. There are 16 residues in the CDR3. The CDR3 loop reads CASSSDRGRGDTEAFF. In DNA form, the CDR3 reads TGTGCCAGCAGTTCAGACAGGGGGCGCGGGGACACTGAAGCTTTCTTT.

V is TRBV28 and J is TRBJ1-2; D remains unclear. Trimming stripped 3 bases from V and 4 bases from J, with 15 bases between. Germline V gene lookup returns CDR1 MDHEN and CDR2 SYDVKM. The CDR3 consists of 15 residues. CDR3 nucleotide sequence: TGTGCCAGCAGTTTTAGGGTGCTGGGGATCTATGGCTACACCTTC. Protein product: CASSFRVLGIYGYTF.

The J gene is TRBJ2-3, the V gene TRBV9; D uncertain. The CDR3 sequence is 13 residues long. CDR1 is SGDLS and CDR2 is YYNGEE in the germline V gene. Deletions cut 3 bases from V and 2 bases from J, with 7 bases between. The CDR3: CASSGAYTDTQYF. CDR3 DNA: TGTGCCAGCAGCGGCGCTTACACAGATACGCAGTATTTT.

Here the CDR3 DNA reads TGTGCCAGCAGCCTAAGACAAAGCACAGATACGCAGTATTTT. Its translation is CASSLRQSTDTQYF. The J gene is TRBJ2-3, the V gene TRBV14, with D unclear. The germline V and J ends were trimmed by 4 bases and 0 bases, with 8 bases remaining between them. The germline V gene encodes CDR1 SGHDN and CDR2 FVKESK. The CDR3 is 14 residues long.

The chain carries TRBV27 and TRBJ2-1, with D tentatively TRBD2 (7 bases). Trimming stripped 3 bases from V and 7 bases from J, with 19 bases between. Germline V CDR1 and CDR2: MNHEY, SMNVEV (reference sequence). CDR3 length equals 16 residues. CDR3 DNA: TGTGCCAGCAGTTTGACGGGGGGCACCTTTAGGAATGAGCAGTTCTTC. This gives the protein CASSLTGGTFRNEQFF.